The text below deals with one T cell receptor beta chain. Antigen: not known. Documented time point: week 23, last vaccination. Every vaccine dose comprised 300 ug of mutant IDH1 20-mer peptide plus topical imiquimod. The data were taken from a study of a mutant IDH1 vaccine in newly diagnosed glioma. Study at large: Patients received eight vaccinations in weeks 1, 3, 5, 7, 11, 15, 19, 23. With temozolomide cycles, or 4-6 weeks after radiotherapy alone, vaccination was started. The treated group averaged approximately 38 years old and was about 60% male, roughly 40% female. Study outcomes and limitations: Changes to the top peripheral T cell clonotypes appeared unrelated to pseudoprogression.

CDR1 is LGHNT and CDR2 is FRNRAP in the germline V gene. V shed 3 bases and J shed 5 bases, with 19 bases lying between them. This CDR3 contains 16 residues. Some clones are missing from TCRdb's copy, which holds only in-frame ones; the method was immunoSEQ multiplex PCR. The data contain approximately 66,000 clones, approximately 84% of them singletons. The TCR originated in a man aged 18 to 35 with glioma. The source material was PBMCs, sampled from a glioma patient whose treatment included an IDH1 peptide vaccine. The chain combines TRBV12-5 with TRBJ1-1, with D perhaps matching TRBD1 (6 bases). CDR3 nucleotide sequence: TGTGCTAGTGGTTTTTTTACAGGGCCGCCGGGGACTGAAGCTTTCTTT. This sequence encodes CASGFFTGPPGTEAFF. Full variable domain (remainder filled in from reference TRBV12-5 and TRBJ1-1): DARVTQTPRHKVTEMGQEVTMRCQPILGHNTVFWYRQTMMQGLELLAYFRNRAPLDDSGMPKDRFSAEMPDATLATLKIQPSEPRDSAVYFCASGFFTGPPGTEAFFGQGTRLTVV.